This TCR beta chain was documented in a study of response to subunit inactivated influenza vaccine. General study results and limits: It was suggested by the authors that few new T cells are recruited by each seasonal influenza vaccination.

TCRdb reanalysed the RT-PCR reads using MiXCR and keeps one entry per CDR3 protein. The sample has about 520,000 distinct CDR3 sequences, around 7.9% seen once. As regards this clonotype: Its matching antigen is unknown.

The V gene lost 0 bases and the J gene lost 4 bases, with 13 bases spanning the gap. The CDR3 has 16 amino acids. Per the germline V gene, CDR1 is MGHRA and CDR2 is YSYEKL. V gene TRBV4-1 combines with J gene TRBJ1-3, with D maybe TRBD1 (5 bases). The clonotype comes from a man in his fifties or sixties who received an inactivated influenza vaccine. The source material was PBMCs from blood, sampled roughly 24 months after vaccination. The DNA of the CDR3 is TGCGCCAGCAGCCAAGATCCACAGGTCGCGGGAAACACCATATATTTT. Protein: CASSQDPQVAGNTIYF.